Described below is a single T cell receptor beta chain sequence and its context. This clone was observed once. Its antigen is unknown. Base-call qualities are not available, and no considerably larger clone is one nucleotide away. Clipping removes 8 bases from V and 3 bases from J, with 13 as the unmatched junction base count. According to the germline V gene (reference sequence), CDR1 reads LGHDT and CDR2 reads YNNKEL. From cysteine to phenylalanine, the CDR3 is 15 amino acids long. CDR3 DNA only is kept here, 45 bases in frame from base 1. This specimen belongs to a study of blood T cell repertoires in COVID-19 (dated by TCRdb to about 2020). With respect to the entire study: The collaborator samples originated in the United States, Italy and Spain and spanned the acute and convalescent phases of COVID-19. Nearly every sample came with metadata listing a de-identified subject ID, COVID-19 status, age in years and sex. The dataset comprised deeply sampled blood TCRbeta repertoires from subjects exposed to, actively infected with, or recovered from COVID-19. Where HLA class I and class II types were available, the types were taken from metadata supplied by the sample provider, not from assay-based typing. The repertoires were made available in a free public database intended to serve as a resource for research on the immune response to SARS-CoV-2. The samples were drawn from the first 160 participants of the ongoing ImmuneRACE study and from about 1,200 subjects provided by 6 global collaborators. The prospective study material was composed of cDNA or gDNA derived from T cells, B-cell-depleted T cells, or PBMCs.

On the study overall, not on this receptor specifically: The quantity of clinical and demographic metadata differed by source and by participant and was supplied without curation.

Whole blood was collected in K2EDTA tubes by collaborating institutions according to the institutions' own protocols. For TCRbeta analysis, collaborators shipped samples as frozen whole blood, isolated PBMCs, or DNA extracted from either of those sample types. TCRbeta CDR3 regions were amplified from genomic DNA by means of the immunoSEQ Assay, a bias-controlled multiplex PCR. From the authors' description of their analysis: Within the assay, amplification of reference gene primers was used to estimate how many nucleated cells each sample contained. To quantify the absolute abundance of each unique TCRbeta CDR3 rearrangement, sequence reads were collapsed and filtered. Productive Simpson clonality was computed per sample as the square root of Simpson's diversity index over productive rearrangements. TCRdb obtained this table from immuneACCESS and retained in-frame rearrangements with V and J assigned. These tables miss some clones; where compared with another copy, unresolved V genes account for less than half of the shortfall, and the remainder is unexplained. Clone size and the V and J calls come from that table; the DNA yielded D and trimming. This sample holds 200,000 to 250,000 clones; around four fifths were observed only once. The top ten clones comprise around 20% of the sample.

The sequenced sample consisted of peripheral blood. Recombination joined TRBV3-1 (or the pseudogene TRBV3-2) with TRBJ2-7; 7 bases in the junction line up with TRBD2. The sequence came from a man in his thirties or forties with active or convalescent COVID-19. The sequenced DNA: TGTGCCAGCGCGAAGGGGAAAGCGGGAAACTACGAGCAGTACTTC. It is translated as CASAKGKAGNYEQYF.